The 29 T cell receptor beta chains presented below share a single source sample, sequenced in a study of identical twins (TCRdb year 2016). Receptor amplification or capture employed 5' RACE. Data came from an Illumina HiSeq 2000. TCRdb handled the public reads itself, with Q25 trimming in fastp and clone calling in MiXCR, and kept productive beta chains. All rows with the same CDR3 protein become a single entry with the most common DNA and genes. The sample table contains approximately 590,000 distinct CDR3 sequences; only one count was recorded for approximately 10% of them. Under 3% of the sample rests with the top ten. These records were also assigned to another study, of yellow fever vaccine responses in identical twins.

Material: PBMCs. The receptors originated from a woman younger than 30 in good health.

This rearrangement joins TRBV6-1 to TRBJ2-3, with no clear D. From germline, CDR1 is MNHNS and CDR2 SASEGT. The CDR3 has 15 amino acids. V was cut by 7 bases and J by 4 bases, with 18 bases left in between. Here the CDR3 reads CASTEKGRAPDTQYF. The DNA of the CDR3 is TGTGCCAGCACCGAAAAGGGCCGGGCGCCAGATACGCAGTATTTT.

This clonotype was seen only a few times. V gene TRBV20-1 combines with J gene TRBJ2-1; D is unclear. The V end lost 6 bases, the J end lost 2 bases, and 2 bases lay between the germline ends. This CDR3 comprises 10 residues. CDR1 and CDR2 from the germline V gene are DFQATT and SNEGSKA (reference sequence). The CDR3 region has the DNA TGCAGTGCCACCTACAATGAGCAGTTCTTC. Residues: CSATYNEQFF.

The V gene is TRBV7-8, the J gene TRBJ2-7; 10 bases are a match to TRBD2. The CDR3 extends over 18 amino acids. Germline V CDR1 and CDR2: SGHVS, FQNEAQ. V was clipped by 1 base and J by 0 bases; unmatched bases: 9. The CDR3 DNA follows: TGTGCCAGCAGCTTAGTCGCTAGCGGGAGAGTTCACTCCTACGAGCAGTACTTC. This gives the protein CASSLVASGRVHSYEQYF.

This clonotype has ten or more counts. This chain links TRBV24-1 with TRBJ2-3; D is undetermined. Trimming pared 0 bases from V and 2 bases from J, leaving 5 bases between. CDR3 size: 14 residues. Germline CDR1 KGHDR, CDR2 SFDVKD. The CDR3 nucleotides are TGTGCCACCAGTGATTTGGACGACACAGATACGCAGTATTTT. This sequence encodes CATSDLDDTDTQYF.

This clonotype showed up many times. The gene calls are TRBV29-1 and TRBJ1-1, with D perhaps TRBD1 (6 bases). Germline V gives CDR1 SQVTM, CDR2 ANQGSEA. This CDR3 comprises 15 residues. Trimming shortened V by 1 base and J by 0 bases, and 12 bases separated the two germline ends. Here the CDR3 DNA reads TGCAGCGTTGAAGCTCGGCAGGGGATGAACACTGAAGCTTTCTTT. Translated, it gives CSVEARQGMNTEAFF.

This clonotype turned up a few times. J is TRBJ2-1 and V is TRBV29-1; TRBD2 agrees at 7 bases. This CDR3 is 14 amino acids long. Germline V gene lookup returns CDR1 SQVTM and CDR2 ANQGSEA. V shed 7 bases and J 3 bases; nucleotides not matched to a gene: 9. The CDR3 sequence is CSARVGTNYNEQFF. The CDR3 nucleotides read TGCAGCGCCAGGGTCGGGACTAACTACAATGAGCAGTTCTTC.

The V and J genes are TRBV11-2 and TRBJ2-3; 9 nucleotides align to TRBD2. The J segment lost 2 bases and the V segment lost 3 bases, leaving 9 bases of the junction unmatched. Germline CDR1 is SGHAT and CDR2 is FQNNGV. This CDR3 is built from 17 residues. The CDR3 region has the DNA TGTGCCAGCAGCTTCGATGCTAGCGGGGCGCCCACAGATACGCAGTATTTT. This translates into CASSFDASGAPTDTQYF.

The table lists this clonotype with many counts. This chain connects TRBV29-1 to TRBJ2-2; the D gene is possibly TRBD2 (6 bases). V gave up 2 bases and J gave up 1 base, with 8 bases separating them. This CDR3 comprises 14 residues. CDR1 and CDR2 (germline): SQVTM, ANQGSEA. The CDR3 reads CSVELARNTGELFF. Written as DNA, the CDR3 is TGCAGCGTTGAACTAGCGCGGAACACCGGGGAGCTGTTTTTT.

The V call is TRBV12-3 or TRBV12-4, the J call TRBJ1-3; a possible D gene is TRBD1 (5 bases). V dropped 7 bases and J dropped 0 bases, with 10 bases sitting between them. This CDR3 has 14 residues. Here the CDR3 DNA reads TGTGCCAGCATTTCGGGACGCTCTGGAAACACCATATATTTT. Translating it yields CASISGRSGNTIYF.

This clonotype was found many times. CDR3 amino acids: CSVGTGDEQFF. CDR3 DNA sequence: TGCAGCGTTGGTACAGGGGACGAGCAGTTCTTC. The V gene is TRBV29-1, the J gene TRBJ2-1; TRBD1 matches at 7 bases. The CDR3 consists of 11 residues. V lost 4 bases to trimming and J lost 10 bases; unmatched junction nucleotides: 4. CDR1 and CDR2 (germline): SQVTM, ANQGSEA.

The chain is built from TRBV9 and TRBJ2-7; TRBD2 is a possible D gene (6 bases). The CDR3 extends over 16 amino acids. Per the germline V gene, CDR1 is SGDLS and CDR2 is YYNGEE. Deletions cut 2 bases from V and 3 bases from J, with 18 bases between. The CDR3 loop is CASSVGEPTRSYEQYF. The CDR3, as DNA: TGTGCCAGCAGCGTTGGGGAACCGACTAGAAGCTACGAGCAGTACTTC. The variable domain in full, with the rest retrieved from reference TRBV9 and TRBJ2-7, is DSGVTQTPKHLITATGQRVTLRCSPRSGDLSVYWYQQSLDQGLQFLIQYYNGEERAKGNILERFSAQQFPDLHSELNLSSLELGDSALYFCASSVGEPTRSYEQYFGPGTRLTVT.

This chain uses TRBV6-8 with TRBJ2-7; TRBD1 matches 7 bases. CDR1 is MNHGY and CDR2 is SAAAGT in the germline V gene. The V and J ends lost 7 bases and 0 bases, in that order; junction bases with no gene match: 18. This CDR3 spans 18 amino acids. CDR3 bases: TGTGCCAGCACTATCCCGGGACAGACCCCCTCCGACTCCTACGAGCAGTACTTC. Protein: CASTIPGQTPSDSYEQYF.

This clonotype was observed many times. The chain uses TRBV7-2 and TRBJ2-7, with D uncertain. Germline V CDR1 and CDR2: SGHTA, FQGNSA. CDR3 length: 13 amino acids. Trimming took 5 bases from V and 6 from J, leaving 14 bases between them. The CDR3 here is CASSQTLQIEQYF. Written as DNA, the CDR3 is TGTGCCAGCAGCCAAACCCTGCAGATCGAGCAGTACTTC.

This clonotype was detected ten times or more. This chain uses TRBV12-3 or TRBV12-4 with TRBJ2-1, with TRBD2 matching over 12 bases. There are 14 residues in the CDR3. The J segment lost 10 bases and the V segment lost 7 bases, leaving 8 bases of the junction unmatched. The DNA of the CDR3 is TGTGCCAGCAAGGGGGCTAGCGGGGGGGCAGAGCAGTTCTTC. Translated, it gives CASKGASGGAEQFF.

The chain combines TRBV10-3 with TRBJ2-2; TRBD2 might be the D (6 bases). Germline values: CDR1 ENHRY, CDR2 SYGVKD. The CDR3 sequence is 18 residues long. The V and J ends lost 6 bases and 0 bases respectively, with 20 bases between them. DNA of the CDR3: TGTGCCATCAGAGTAGCGGCAGGCCCCGGGGCGAACACCGGGGAGCTGTTTTTT. Translated: CAIRVAAGPGANTGELFF.

This clonotype was detected many times. The chain joins TRBV4-2 to TRBJ2-2; D is ambiguous. The CDR3 is 13 amino acids. V was cut by 6 bases and J by 1 base, with 6 bases left in between. Per the germline V gene, CDR1 is LGHNA and CDR2 is YNFKEQ. The CDR3 sequence is CASREENTGELFF. CDR3 nucleotides: TGTGCCAGCAGAGAAGAGAACACCGGGGAGCTGTTTTTT.

This chain joins TRBV20-1 and TRBJ2-1, with D perhaps TRBD2 (7 bases). Germline V gene data show CDR1 as DFQATT and CDR2 as SNEGSKA (reference sequence). This CDR3 spans 17 amino acids. Trimming took 0 bases from V and 1 from J, leaving 16 bases between them. This CDR3 is CSARESGGRVSYNEQFF. As DNA, the CDR3 is TGCAGTGCTAGAGAATCGGGGGGCAGAGTATCCTACAATGAGCAGTTCTTC.

Ten or more counts support this clonotype. The gene calls are TRBV27 and TRBJ1-4; possibly TRBD1 for D (6 bases). The ends were cut back, 3 bases at V and 7 bases at J, with 15 bases in the middle. The CDR3 runs to 15 residues. CDR1 and CDR2 (germline): MNHEY, SMNVEV (reference sequence). The CDR3 DNA is TGTGCCAGCAGTTTTGACGCGGGGGCCGGTGAAAAACTGTTTTTT. Protein product: CASSFDAGAGEKLFF.

This clonotype was seen a few times. The chain uses TRBV5-1 and TRBJ2-1; 7 bases line up with TRBD2. With V trimmed by 3 bases and J by 0 bases, 12 bases remained unmatched. The CDR3 sequence is 18 residues long. Germline V gene sequence: CDR1 SGHRS, CDR2 YFSETQ. CDR3 sequence reads: CASSSGLGVGISYNEQFF. Written as DNA, the CDR3 is TGCGCCAGCAGCTCCGGACTAGGGGTTGGGATCTCCTACAATGAGCAGTTCTTC.

This clonotype was seen a handful of times. The rearrangement uses TRBV5-1 and TRBJ1-4; D unresolved. Germline assignment: CDR1 SGHRS and CDR2 YFSETQ. Deletions cut 1 base from V and 7 bases from J, with 11 bases between. CDR3 length: 14 residues. In nucleotides, the CDR3 is TGCGCCAGCAGCTTGATACCCACCGGTGAAAAACTGTTTTTT. Translated: CASSLIPTGEKLFF.

The rearrangement uses TRBV7-6 and TRBJ2-7; TRBD1 matches at 12 bases. CDR3 length: 16 residues. V gave up 5 bases and J gave up 6 bases; unmatched junction bases: 11. Germline V gene lookup returns CDR1 SGHVS and CDR2 FNYEAQ. CDR3 residues: CASSLKLGQGAREQYF. Here the CDR3 DNA reads TGTGCCAGCAGCCTCAAATTGGGACAGGGGGCACGCGAGCAGTACTTC.

In this sample, this clonotype turned up many times. The rearrangement links TRBV5-5 to TRBJ1-2; TRBD1 matches at 8 bases. V lost 6 bases, J lost 6 bases, and 13 bases stayed unmatched. CDR1 and CDR2 (germline): SGHKS, YYEKEE (reference sequence). This CDR3 region has 15 residues. CDR3: CASKSAPTGVDGYTF. The CDR3 region has the DNA TGTGCCAGCAAATCAGCCCCGACAGGGGTGGATGGCTACACCTTC.

This clonotype turned up a few times. V usage is TRBV20-1 and J usage is TRBJ2-1; TRBD2 matches 7 bases. The germline gives CDR1 DFQATT, CDR2 SNEGSKA (reference sequence). Germline trimming cut 0 bases from V and 4 bases from J; bases unmatched to any gene: 6. CDR3 length: 15 amino acids. This CDR3 is CSARDGDGGYNEQFF. In DNA form, the CDR3 reads TGCAGTGCTAGAGATGGGGACGGGGGGTACAATGAGCAGTTCTTC.

This clonotype was found many times. The rearrangement links TRBV9 to TRBJ1-1; the D gene is possibly TRBD1 (6 bases). Trimming cost V 4 bases and J 1 base, with 17 bases left between them. Germline V gives CDR1 SGDLS, CDR2 YYNGEE. The length of the CDR3 is 16 residues. The DNA of the CDR3 is TGTGCCAGCAGCCCTTCCGGGACACGACCGAACACTGAAGCTTTCTTT. It encodes CASSPSGTRPNTEAFF.

This clonotype was seen only a few times. This chain uses TRBV27 with TRBJ2-7, with 11 bases matching TRBD1. V lost 6 bases, J lost 0 bases, and 4 bases stayed unmatched. CDR3 size: 15 residues. The germline V gene encodes CDR1 MNHEY and CDR2 SMNVEV (reference sequence). CDR3 sequence: CASRLGTGGSYEQYF. The CDR3 nucleotides are TGTGCCAGCAGACTCGGGACAGGGGGCTCCTACGAGCAGTACTTC.

The table lists this clonotype with a few counts. The gene calls are TRBV5-1 and TRBJ2-5; possible D gene TRBD2, 5 bases. The CDR3 consists of 15 residues. The ends were cut back, 4 bases at V and 5 bases at J, with 18 bases in the middle. The V gene's germline CDR1 is SGHRS and CDR2 YFSETQ. The CDR3 protein is CASSPDVGVRETQYF. CDR3 nucleotide sequence: TGCGCCAGCAGCCCTGATGTCGGGGTCAGGGAGACCCAGTACTTC.

This clonotype was recorded a few times. The V call is TRBV20-1, the J call TRBJ2-5; possible D gene TRBD1, 6 bases. The V end was cut by 5 bases, the J end by 10 bases, with 20 bases between. Germline CDR1 DFQATT, CDR2 SNEGSKA (reference sequence). The CDR3 extends over 13 amino acids. The CDR3 spells CSAPAGQKRGQYF. CDR3 coding DNA: TGCAGTGCTCCAGCAGGACAGAAGAGAGGCCAGTACTTC.

This clonotype was observed many times. V gene TRBV7-2 combines with J gene TRBJ2-7, with 9 positions matching TRBD1. Germline V CDR1 and CDR2: SGHTA, FQGNSA. This CDR3 is 14 amino acids long. J was trimmed by 3 bases and V by 5 bases; bases with no gene match: 5. CDR3 sequence (DNA): TGTGCCAGCAGCGTCCGGGACAGGGACTACGAGCAGTACTTC. It encodes CASSVRDRDYEQYF. The full variable domain, rest sourced from reference TRBV7-2 and TRBJ2-7, is GAGVSQSPSNKVTEKGKDVELRCDPISGHTALYWYRQSLGQGLEFLIYFQGNSAPDKSGLPSDRFSAERTGGSVSTLTIQRTQQEDSAVYLCASSVRDRDYEQYFGPGTRLTVT.

This clonotype has a handful of counts. This chain uses TRBV7-2 with TRBJ2-7; TRBD2 might be the D (5 bases). This CDR3 contains 14 residues. The V and J ends lost 5 bases and 3 bases respectively, with 14 bases between them. Germline V gene sequence: CDR1 SGHTA, CDR2 FQGNSA. The CDR3 protein is CASSGTLVFYEQYF. CDR3 nucleotides: TGTGCCAGCAGCGGAACACTAGTGTTCTACGAGCAGTACTTC.